Listed here are 12 T cell receptor beta chains from one sample, sequenced in a study of blood T cell repertoires in COVID-19. TCRdb keeps only in-frame clones here, not all; method: immunoSEQ multiplex PCR. The sample yields roughly 230,000 clones, approximately 85% seen once. The sequenced material came from peripheral blood. The receptors here all came from a man aged 50 to 60 with COVID-19, enrolled during active disease.

The chain uses TRBV3-1 (or the pseudogene TRBV3-2) and TRBJ2-5, with a possible D match to TRBD2 (6 bases). V was shortened by 4 bases and J by 6 bases, with 15 bases between the two germline ends. Per the germline V gene, CDR1 is LGHDT and CDR2 is YNNKEL (reference sequence). The CDR3 totals 14 residues. The CDR3 is CASSPNGGGQTQYF. The DNA for the CDR3 is TGTGCCAGCAGCCCTAACGGGGGTGGACAGACCCAGTACTTC.

V gene TRBV5-1 combines with J gene TRBJ2-7; D might be TRBD2 (6 bases). The CDR3 is 14 amino acids. The V end was cut by 5 bases, the J end by 5 bases, with 17 bases between. The germline V gene encodes CDR1 SGHRS and CDR2 YFSETQ. CDR3 coding DNA: TGCGCCAGCAGACCCTCTGACGGGGGACACGAGCAGTACTTC. This translates into CASRPSDGGHEQYF.

The V and J genes are TRBV14 and TRBJ2-7; D unresolved. Germline V gene lookup returns CDR1 SGHDN and CDR2 FVKESK. The CDR3 has 14 amino acids. Trimming shortened V by 5 bases and J by 3 bases, and 14 bases separated the two germline ends. The chain's CDR3 is CASSEKKTGYEQYF. CDR3 sequence (DNA): TGTGCCAGCAGCGAAAAGAAAACGGGCTACGAGCAGTACTTC.

The rearrangement uses TRBV10-3 and TRBJ1-2; D call uncertain. Germline V gene sequence: CDR1 ENHRY, CDR2 SYGVKD. The CDR3 runs 14 residues. Trimming removed 0 bases from V and 4 bases from J, with 9 bases in between. CDR3 region: CAISESVQSYGYTF. CDR3 in DNA: TGTGCCATCAGTGAGTCTGTACAGAGCTATGGCTACACCTTC.

This rearrangement joins TRBV9 to TRBJ2-3, with D perhaps matching TRBD2 (6 bases). Deletions cut 0 bases from V and 1 base from J, with 9 bases between. Germline V gives CDR1 SGDLS, CDR2 YYNGEE. This CDR3 contains 15 residues. The CDR3 loop reads CASSVGGVGTDTQYF. The CDR3, as DNA: TGTGCCAGCAGCGTAGGGGGGGTCGGCACAGATACGCAGTATTTT.

This chain links TRBV5-8 with TRBJ2-5, with 10 bases lining up with TRBD1. After removal of 4 bases from V and 5 bases from J, the junction contained 8 bases not matched to a gene. This CDR3 has 15 amino acids. Looked up from germline, CDR1 is SGHTS and CDR2 is YDEGEE. The CDR3 coding sequence is TGTGCCAGCAGCCAAGACAGGGGGCGTCGGGAGACCCAGTACTTC. Encoded protein: CASSQDRGRRETQYF.

The genes are TRBV19 and TRBJ2-3, with a possible D match to TRBD2 (6 bases). V shed 1 base and J shed 7 bases, with 15 bases lying between them. CDR3 size: 15 residues. The germline gives CDR1 LNHDA, CDR2 SQIVND (reference sequence). CDR3 sequence reads: CASSIATGTPNTQYF. The CDR3 DNA reads TGTGCCAGTAGTATAGCCACCGGGACTCCGAATACGCAGTATTTT.

The gene calls are TRBV5-4 and TRBJ1-6; no definite D call. Germline values: CDR1 SGHNT, CDR2 YYREEE (reference sequence). V lost 0 bases and J 3 bases, leaving 7 bases between the germline ends. CDR3 size: 15 residues. CDR3 in amino acids: CASSLGRGYNSPLHF. CDR3 DNA: TGTGCCAGCAGCTTGGGGCGGGGCTATAATTCACCCCTCCACTTT.

The V call is TRBV13, the J call TRBJ1-4; D gene ambiguous. The CDR3 loop spans 17 amino acids. Trimming removed 5 bases at V and 0 bases at J, with 16 bases between. Germline-derived CDR1 and CDR2 are PRHDT and FYEKMQ (reference sequence). The CDR3 region is CASSLASLGATNEKLFF. The CDR3 nucleotides read TGTGCCAGCAGCCTCGCCTCTTTGGGCGCAACTAATGAAAAACTGTTTTTT.

This sequence joins TRBV19 and TRBJ1-6; D may be TRBD1 (5 bases). This CDR3 has 14 residues. V was pared by 7 bases and J by 7 bases, with 14 bases between. Germline lookup yields CDR1 LNHDA and CDR2 SQIVND (reference sequence). Here the CDR3 DNA reads TGTGCCAGTAAGGATCTGGGGGGGAATTCACCCCTCCACTTT. Encoded protein: CASKDLGGNSPLHF.

The J gene is TRBJ2-2, the V gene TRBV5-1, with 8 bases aligning to TRBD2. J lost 5 bases, V lost 7 bases, and 4 bases had no gene match. The germline gives CDR1 SGHRS, CDR2 YFSETQ. This CDR3 has 13 amino acids. The CDR3 loop reads CASSGGGTGELFF. Written as DNA, the CDR3 is TGCGCCAGCTCGGGAGGGGGAACCGGGGAGCTGTTTTTT.

The chain recombines TRBV7-2 with TRBJ2-3; the match to TRBD2 covers 9 bases. V shed 3 bases and J 4 bases; nucleotides not matched to a gene: 5. Germline-derived CDR1 and CDR2 are SGHTA and FQGNSA. The CDR3 is 15 residues long. Written as DNA, the CDR3 is TGTGCCAGCAGCTTTGGCGGGGGGGCCTCAGATACGCAGTATTTT. Translated: CASSFGGGASDTQYF.